These 11 T cell receptor beta chains share one sample of origin, sequenced in a study of graft-versus-host responses after intestinal transplantation. Graft material was processed, releasing intraepithelial and lamina propria lymphocytes. Data came from immunoSEQ multiplex PCR; TCRdb stores just in-frame clones and leaves some out. Here the sample spans approximately 16,000 clones, 82% being singletons. The sequences come from ileum tissue, collected 17 days after transplant. All receptors derive from a human patient who received an intestinal transplant, so some T cells may come from the graft donor.

V and J are TRBV13 and TRBJ2-3; 9 bases agree with TRBD1. The CDR3 is made up of 14 amino acids. V was pared by 1 base and J by 9 bases, with 5 bases of the junction left unmatched. Germline V lookup: CDR1 PRHDT, CDR2 FYEKMQ (reference sequence). CDR3 sequence reads: CASSLAWTGETQYF. In nucleotides, the CDR3 is TGTGCCAGCAGCTTAGCTTGGACAGGGGAAACGCAGTATTTT.

The V and J genes are TRBV7-6 and TRBJ1-5; 10 positions match TRBD1. Germline assignment: CDR1 SGHVS and CDR2 FNYEAQ. This CDR3 is 16 amino acids long. The junction had 5 bases not matched to a gene; V was cut back by 4 bases and J by 2 bases. For the CDR3, the DNA is TGTGCCAGCAGCTCCGGGACAGGGGTGGGCAATCAGCCCCAGCATTTT. Amino acid sequence: CASSSGTGVGNQPQHF.

The chain is built from TRBV10-2 and TRBJ2-1; D is unclear. V lost 2 bases and J 9 bases, leaving 20 bases between the germline ends. The CDR3 loop spans 16 amino acids. CDR1 and CDR2 from the germline V gene are WSHSY and SAAADI. The CDR3 DNA is TGCGCCAGCAGTGAGGTCCCGTCGAGCGCTTTAGGTGAGCAGTTCTTC. The encoded protein is CASSEVPSSALGEQFF.

The chain joins TRBV4-1 to TRBJ1-6; 10 nucleotides agree with TRBD1. The junction had 5 bases not matched to a gene; V was cut back by 4 bases and J by 5 bases. Germline V lookup: CDR1 MGHRA, CDR2 YSYEKL. The CDR3 is 16 amino acids. The CDR3 is CASSLRQGADNSPLHF. CDR3 coding DNA: TGCGCCAGCAGCCTCCGACAGGGGGCCGATAATTCACCCCTCCACTTT.

This chain connects TRBV4-1 to TRBJ1-5; TRBD1 might be the D (5 bases). Germline V gene data show CDR1 as MGHRA and CDR2 as YSYEKL. This CDR3 contains 15 residues. V was trimmed by 0 bases and J by 6 bases, leaving 12 bases between them. In nucleotides, the CDR3 is TGCGCCAGCAGCCAAGATAACGGGGGAGGTCAGCCCCAGCATTTT. Its translation: CASSQDNGGGQPQHF.

The V gene is TRBV9, the J gene TRBJ2-2, with D unresolved. This CDR3 is built from 14 residues. Germline V gene lookup returns CDR1 SGDLS and CDR2 YYNGEE. Trimming shortened V by 0 bases and J by 4 bases, and 7 bases separated the two germline ends. This chain's CDR3 is CASSVASSTGELFF. The CDR3 nucleotides read TGTGCCAGCAGCGTAGCTTCTAGCACCGGGGAGCTGTTTTTT.

V and J are TRBV28 and TRBJ2-1, with 8 bases identical to TRBD2. Germline CDR1 is MDHEN and CDR2 is SYDVKM. The V gene end was trimmed by 3 bases and the J gene end by 6 bases; junction bases not matched to a gene: 10. The CDR3 has 16 residues. The CDR3 nucleotides are TGTGCCAGCAGTTTCCGGGGACTAGAGTTCCCCAATGAGCAGTTCTTC. Translation: CASSFRGLEFPNEQFF.

This clone was recorded once. V is TRBV6-1 and J is TRBJ1-5, with D unresolved. V dropped 4 bases and J dropped 5 bases, with 9 bases sitting between them. The CDR3 sequence is 13 residues long. Germline CDR1 and CDR2: MNHNS and SASEGT. This chain's CDR3 is CASSGRVYQPQHF. The DNA of the CDR3 is TGTGCCAGCAGTGGACGGGTTTATCAGCCCCAGCATTTT.

This clone occurred a few times. Since the CDR3 does not end with the conserved phenylalanine or tryptophan, this likely comes from a read error. The DNA is omitted, as the CDR3 cannot be located on it reliably, and the CDR3 follows TCRdb's listing. The chain combines TRBV7-9 with TRBJ1-2; the table names TRBD1, a call not compared with the DNA. CDR1 and CDR2 (germline): SEHNR, FQNEAQ (reference sequence). The CDR3 region is 10 residues in length, termini included. The CDR3 reads CASSLQSGEL.

This clone was picked up a small number of times. V is TRBV7-9 and J is TRBJ1-6; D not resolved. The CDR3 consists of 14 residues. Germline loops: CDR1 SEHNR, CDR2 FQNEAQ (reference sequence). Trimming took 5 bases from V and 6 from J, leaving 11 bases between them. For the CDR3, the DNA is TGTGCCAGCAGCCCGCGGACTGGTAATTCACCCCTCCACTTT. Translating gives CASSPRTGNSPLHF. Full variable domain (missing parts from reference TRBV7-9 and TRBJ1-6): DTGVSQNPRHKITKRGQNVTFRCDPISEHNRLYWYRQTLGQGPEFLTYFQNEAQLEKSRLLSDRFSAERPKGSFSTLEIQRTEQGDSAMYLCASSPRTGNSPLHFGNGTRLTVT.

V is TRBV28 and J is TRBJ2-6, with TRBD2 as a possible D gene (5 bases). This CDR3 region has 16 residues. Germline CDR1 and CDR2: MDHEN and SYDVKM. V was shortened by 6 bases and J by 0 bases, with 12 bases between the two germline ends. The CDR3 DNA reads TGTGCCAGCAGCTCCGGACTGTACTCTGGGGCCAACGTCCTGACTTTC. Amino acids: CASSSGLYSGANVLTF.